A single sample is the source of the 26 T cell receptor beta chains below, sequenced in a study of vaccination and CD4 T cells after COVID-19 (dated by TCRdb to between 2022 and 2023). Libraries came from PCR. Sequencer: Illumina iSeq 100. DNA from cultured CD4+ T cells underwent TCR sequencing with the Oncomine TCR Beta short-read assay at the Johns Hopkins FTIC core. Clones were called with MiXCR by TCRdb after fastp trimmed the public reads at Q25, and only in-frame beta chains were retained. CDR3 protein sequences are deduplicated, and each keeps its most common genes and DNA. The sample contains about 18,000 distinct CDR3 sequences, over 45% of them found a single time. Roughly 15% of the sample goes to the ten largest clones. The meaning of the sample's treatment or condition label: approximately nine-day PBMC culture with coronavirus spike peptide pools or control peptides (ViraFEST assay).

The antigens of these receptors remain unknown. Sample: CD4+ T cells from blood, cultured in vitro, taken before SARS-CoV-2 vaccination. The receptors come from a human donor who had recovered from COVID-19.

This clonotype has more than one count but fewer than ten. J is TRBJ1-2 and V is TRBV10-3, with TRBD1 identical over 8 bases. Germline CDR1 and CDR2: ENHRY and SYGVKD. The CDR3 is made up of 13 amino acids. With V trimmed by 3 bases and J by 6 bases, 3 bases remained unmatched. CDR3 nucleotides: TGTGCCATCAGTGACCAGGGGGCGCATGGCTACACCTTC. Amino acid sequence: CAISDQGAHGYTF.

The CDR3 region has the DNA TGTGCCAGCAGTGGTTGGGACGGGAACTATGGCTACACCTTC. Translation: CASSGWDGNYGYTF. The V and J genes are TRBV6-1 and TRBJ1-2; D perhaps matches TRBD1 (5 bases). Trimming left V 4 bases short and J 2 bases short, with 11 bases between. Germline CDR1 and CDR2: MNHNS and SASEGT. The CDR3 is 14 residues long.

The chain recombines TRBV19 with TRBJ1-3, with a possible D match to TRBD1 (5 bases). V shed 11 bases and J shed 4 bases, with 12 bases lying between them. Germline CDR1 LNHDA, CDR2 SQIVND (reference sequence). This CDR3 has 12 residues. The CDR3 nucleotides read TGTGCCGCCGGGACCCACGGAAACACCATATATTTT. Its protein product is CAAGTHGNTIYF.

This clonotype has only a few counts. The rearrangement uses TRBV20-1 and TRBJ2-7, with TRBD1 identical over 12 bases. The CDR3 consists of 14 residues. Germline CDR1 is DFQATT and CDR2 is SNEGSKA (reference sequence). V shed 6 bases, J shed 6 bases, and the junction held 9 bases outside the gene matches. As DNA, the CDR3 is TGCAGTGCGGAACCCGGGACAGGGGGCCGCGAGCAGTACTTC. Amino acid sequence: CSAEPGTGGREQYF.

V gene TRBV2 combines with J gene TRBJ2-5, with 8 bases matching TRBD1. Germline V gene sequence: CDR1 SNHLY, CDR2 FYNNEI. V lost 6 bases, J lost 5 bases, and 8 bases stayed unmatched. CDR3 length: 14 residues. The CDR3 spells CASRRTGLVETQYF. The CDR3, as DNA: TGTGCCAGCAGACGGACAGGGTTGGTGGAGACCCAGTACTTC.

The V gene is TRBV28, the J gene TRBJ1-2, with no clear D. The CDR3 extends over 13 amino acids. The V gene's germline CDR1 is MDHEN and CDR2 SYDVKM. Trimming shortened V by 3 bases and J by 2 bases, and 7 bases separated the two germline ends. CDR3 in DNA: TGTGCCAGCAGTTTTGAGCCGAACTATGGCTACACCTTC. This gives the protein CASSFEPNYGYTF.

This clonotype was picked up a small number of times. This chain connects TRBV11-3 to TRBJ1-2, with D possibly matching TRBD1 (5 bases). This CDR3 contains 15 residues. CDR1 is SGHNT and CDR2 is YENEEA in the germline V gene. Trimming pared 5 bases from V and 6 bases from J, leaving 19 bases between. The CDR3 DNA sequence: TGTGCCAGCAGCCCCCGAGCTGGGGCTATACATGGCTACACCTTC. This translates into CASSPRAGAIHGYTF.

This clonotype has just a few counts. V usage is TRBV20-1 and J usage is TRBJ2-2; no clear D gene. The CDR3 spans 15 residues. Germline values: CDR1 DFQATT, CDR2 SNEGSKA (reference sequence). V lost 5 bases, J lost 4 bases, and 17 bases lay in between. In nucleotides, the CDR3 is TGCAGTGCTGAAACTGGGTCCAGAGGCACCGGGGAGCTGTTTTTT. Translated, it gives CSAETGSRGTGELFF.

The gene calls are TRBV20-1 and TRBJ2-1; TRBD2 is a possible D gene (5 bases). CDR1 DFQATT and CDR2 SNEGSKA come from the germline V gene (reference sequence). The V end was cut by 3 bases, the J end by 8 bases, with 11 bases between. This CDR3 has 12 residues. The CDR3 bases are TGCAGTGCTAGTTTCTCGAGGGATGAGCAGTTCTTC. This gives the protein CSASFSRDEQFF.

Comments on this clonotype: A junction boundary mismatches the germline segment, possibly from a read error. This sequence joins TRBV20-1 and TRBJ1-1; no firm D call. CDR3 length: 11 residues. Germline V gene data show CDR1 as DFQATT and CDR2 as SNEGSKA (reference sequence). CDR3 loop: CSSTENTEAFF. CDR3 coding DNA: TGCAGTTCAACCGAGAACACTGAAGCCTTCTTT.

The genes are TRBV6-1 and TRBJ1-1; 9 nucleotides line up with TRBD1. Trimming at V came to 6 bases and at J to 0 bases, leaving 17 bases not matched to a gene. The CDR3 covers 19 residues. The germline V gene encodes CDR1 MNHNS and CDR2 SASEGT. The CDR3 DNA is TGTGCCAGCAGCTTTGGGACAGGGAATATGAGCCCCTTGAACACTGAAGCTTTCTTT. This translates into CASSFGTGNMSPLNTEAFF.

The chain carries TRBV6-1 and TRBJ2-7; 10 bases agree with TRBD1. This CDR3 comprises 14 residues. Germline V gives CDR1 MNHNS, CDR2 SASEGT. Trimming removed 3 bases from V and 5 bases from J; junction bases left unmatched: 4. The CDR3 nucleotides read TGTGCCAGCAGTGAGGGGACAGGGGCCCACGAGCAGTACTTC. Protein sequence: CASSEGTGAHEQYF.

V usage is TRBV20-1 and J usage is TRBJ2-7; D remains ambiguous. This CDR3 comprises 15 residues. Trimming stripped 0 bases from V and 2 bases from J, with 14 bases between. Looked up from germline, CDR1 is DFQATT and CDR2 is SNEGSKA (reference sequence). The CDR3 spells CSARERGARTYEQYF. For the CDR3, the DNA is TGCAGTGCTAGAGAACGAGGAGCGAGAACCTACGAGCAGTACTTC.

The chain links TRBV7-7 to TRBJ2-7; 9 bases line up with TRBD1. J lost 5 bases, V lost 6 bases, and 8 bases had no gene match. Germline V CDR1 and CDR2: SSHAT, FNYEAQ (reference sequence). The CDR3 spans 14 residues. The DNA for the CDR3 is TGTGCCAGCAGACGTAACAGGGGGCCCAACGAGCAGTACTTC. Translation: CASRRNRGPNEQYF.

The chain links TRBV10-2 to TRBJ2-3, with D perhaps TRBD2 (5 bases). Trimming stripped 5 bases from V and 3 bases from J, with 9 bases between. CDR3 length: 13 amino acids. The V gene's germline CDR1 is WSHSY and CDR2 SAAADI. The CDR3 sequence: CASSLRETDTQYF. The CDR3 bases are TGCGCCAGCAGTTTACGGGAAACAGATACGCAGTATTTT.

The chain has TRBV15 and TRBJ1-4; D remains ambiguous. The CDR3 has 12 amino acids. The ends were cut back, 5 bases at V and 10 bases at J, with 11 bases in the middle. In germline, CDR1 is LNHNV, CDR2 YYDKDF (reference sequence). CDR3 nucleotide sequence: TGTGCCACCAGCGGGAGGGTGGGAAAACTGTTTTTT. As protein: CATSGRVGKLFF.

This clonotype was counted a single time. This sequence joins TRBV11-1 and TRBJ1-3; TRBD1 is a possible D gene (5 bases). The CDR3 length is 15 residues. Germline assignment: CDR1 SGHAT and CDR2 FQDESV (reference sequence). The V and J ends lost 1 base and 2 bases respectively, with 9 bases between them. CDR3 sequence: CASSLVGDPGNTIYF. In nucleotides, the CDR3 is TGTGCCAGCAGCTTAGTCGGGGACCCTGGAAACACCATATATTTT. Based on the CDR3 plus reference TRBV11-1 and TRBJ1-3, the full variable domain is EAEVAQSPRYKITEKSQAVAFWCDPISGHATLYWYRQILGQGPELLVQFQDESVVDDSQLPKDRFSAERLKGVDSTLKIQPAELGDSAMYLCASSLVGDPGNTIYFGEGSWLTVV.

CDR3 nucleotides: TGTGCCACCAGGGCGGGAGAGAACACAGATACGCAGTATTTT. It encodes CATRAGENTDTQYF. This sequence joins TRBV24-1 and TRBJ2-3; 7 nucleotides match TRBD2. Germline V gene lookup returns CDR1 KGHDR and CDR2 SFDVKD. V trimming: 7 bases; J trimming: 2 bases; junction bases outside the gene matches: 5. The CDR3 is 14 amino acids.

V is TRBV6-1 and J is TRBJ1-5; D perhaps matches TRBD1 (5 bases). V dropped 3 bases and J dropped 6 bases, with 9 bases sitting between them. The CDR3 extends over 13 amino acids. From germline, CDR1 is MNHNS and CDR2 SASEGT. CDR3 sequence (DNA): TGTGCCAGCAGTGATCAGGGACGTCAGCCCCAGCATTTT. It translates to CASSDQGRQPQHF.

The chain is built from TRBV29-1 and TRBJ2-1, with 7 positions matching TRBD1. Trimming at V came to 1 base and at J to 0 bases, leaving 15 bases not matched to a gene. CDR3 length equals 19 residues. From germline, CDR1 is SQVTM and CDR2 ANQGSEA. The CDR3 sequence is CSVEVPGTASSSSYNEQFF. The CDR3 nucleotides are TGCAGCGTTGAAGTACCCGGGACAGCCTCATCGAGCTCCTACAATGAGCAGTTCTTC.

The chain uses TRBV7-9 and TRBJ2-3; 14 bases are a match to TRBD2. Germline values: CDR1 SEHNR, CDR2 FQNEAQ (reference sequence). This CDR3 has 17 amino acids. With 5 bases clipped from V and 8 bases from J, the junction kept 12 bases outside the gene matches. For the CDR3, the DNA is TGTGCCAGCAGCCAAACCGGACTAGCGGGGGGAGCGGGTACGCAGTATTTT. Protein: CASSQTGLAGGAGTQYF.

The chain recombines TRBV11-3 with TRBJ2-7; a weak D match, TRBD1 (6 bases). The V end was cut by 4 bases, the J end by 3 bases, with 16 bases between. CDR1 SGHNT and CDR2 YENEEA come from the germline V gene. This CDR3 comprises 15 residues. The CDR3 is CASSSSAGRGYEQYF. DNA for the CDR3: TGTGCCAGCAGCTCCAGCGCCGGCAGGGGCTACGAGCAGTACTTC.

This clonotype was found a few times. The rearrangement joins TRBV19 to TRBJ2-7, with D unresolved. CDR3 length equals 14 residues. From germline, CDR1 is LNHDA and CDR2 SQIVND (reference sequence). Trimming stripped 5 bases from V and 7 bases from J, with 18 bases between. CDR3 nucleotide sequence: TGTGCCAGTAGTCCAAACGGCGCCGCTCGTGAGCAGTACTTC. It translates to CASSPNGAAREQYF.

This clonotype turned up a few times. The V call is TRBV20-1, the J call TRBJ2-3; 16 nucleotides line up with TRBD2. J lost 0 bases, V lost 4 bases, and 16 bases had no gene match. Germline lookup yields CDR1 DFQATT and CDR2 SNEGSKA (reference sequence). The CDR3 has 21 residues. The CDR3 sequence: CSAIDPGLAGGAMTSTDTQYF. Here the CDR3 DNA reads TGCAGTGCTATAGATCCGGGACTAGCGGGAGGGGCGATGACTAGCACAGATACGCAGTATTTT.

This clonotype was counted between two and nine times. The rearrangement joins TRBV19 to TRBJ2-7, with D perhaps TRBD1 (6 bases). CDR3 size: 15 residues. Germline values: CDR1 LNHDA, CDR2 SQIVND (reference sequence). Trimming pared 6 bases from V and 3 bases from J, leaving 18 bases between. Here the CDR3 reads CASSPKQGGSYEQYF. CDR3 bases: TGTGCCAGTAGCCCGAAACAAGGGGGAAGCTACGAGCAGTACTTC.

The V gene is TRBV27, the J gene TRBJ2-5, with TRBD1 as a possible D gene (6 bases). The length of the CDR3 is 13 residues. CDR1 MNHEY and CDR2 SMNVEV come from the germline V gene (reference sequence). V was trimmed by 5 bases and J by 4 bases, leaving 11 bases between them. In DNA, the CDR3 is TGTGCCAGCAGTATAAACAGGGTAGAGACCCAGTACTTC. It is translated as CASSINRVETQYF.